The clone carrying this T cell receptor (beta chain) appeared a few times. Sequenced by immunoSEQ multiplex PCR; TCRdb stores in-frame clones only, minus some. The top ten clones hold about 3% of a sample with a few hundred thousand clones, around 89% of them seen once. V was clipped by 2 bases and J by 1 base, with 11 bases between them. CDR1 and CDR2 (germline): GTSNPN, SVGIG (reference sequence). This CDR3 has 14 residues. The data derive from a study of blood T cell repertoires in COVID-19. The origin of this receptor is a woman in her 50s who had recovered from COVID-19. The source material was PBMCs or T cells enriched from blood (not recorded which). This chain uses TRBV30 with TRBJ1-1; no clear D gene. CDR3 DNA sequence: TGTGCCTGGAGTATCGGTCACCCGAACACTGAAGCTTTCTTT. This sequence encodes CAWSIGHPNTEAFF.